Sequencing of this TCR beta chain was carried out in a study of shared clonotypes between healthy human individuals. Germline V lookup: CDR1 SGHTA, CDR2 FQGNSA. The CDR3 is made up of 16 amino acids. Deletions cut 1 base from V and 6 bases from J, with 18 bases between. Some clones are missing from TCRdb's copy, which holds only in-frame ones; the method was immunoSEQ multiplex PCR. Here the sample spans over a million clones, 65% to 80% being singletons. The sequence came from a man younger than 35 in good health. V and J are TRBV7-2 and TRBJ1-1; perhaps TRBD1 as D (6 bases). Sequencing was carried out using memory CD4+ T cells sorted from blood. Subset denoted: CD45RA-negative fraction. CDR3 sequence (DNA): TGTGCCAGCAGCTTAGAAAGGGGCAGGGGACCCCCTGAAGCTTTCTTT. This encodes CASSLERGRGPPEAFF.